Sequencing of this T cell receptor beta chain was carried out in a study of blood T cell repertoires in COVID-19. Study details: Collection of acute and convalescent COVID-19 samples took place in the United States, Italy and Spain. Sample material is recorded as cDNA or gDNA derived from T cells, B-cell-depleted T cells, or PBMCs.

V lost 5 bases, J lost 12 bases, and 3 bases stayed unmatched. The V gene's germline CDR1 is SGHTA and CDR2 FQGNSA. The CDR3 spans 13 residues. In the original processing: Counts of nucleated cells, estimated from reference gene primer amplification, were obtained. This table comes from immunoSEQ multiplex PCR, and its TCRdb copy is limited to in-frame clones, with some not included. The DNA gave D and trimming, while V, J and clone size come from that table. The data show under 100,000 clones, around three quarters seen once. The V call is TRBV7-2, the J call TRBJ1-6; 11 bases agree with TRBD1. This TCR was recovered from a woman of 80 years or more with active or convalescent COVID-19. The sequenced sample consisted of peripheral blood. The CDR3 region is CASSLGTGGPLHF. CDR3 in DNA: TGTGCCAGCAGCCTGGGGACAGGGGGACCCCTCCACTTT. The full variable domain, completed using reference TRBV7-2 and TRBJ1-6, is GAGVSQSPSNKVTEKGKDVELRCDPISGHTALYWYRQSLGQGLEFLIYFQGNSAPDKSGLPSDRFSAERTGGSVSTLTIQRTQQEDSAVYLCASSLGTGGPLHFGNGTRLTVT.